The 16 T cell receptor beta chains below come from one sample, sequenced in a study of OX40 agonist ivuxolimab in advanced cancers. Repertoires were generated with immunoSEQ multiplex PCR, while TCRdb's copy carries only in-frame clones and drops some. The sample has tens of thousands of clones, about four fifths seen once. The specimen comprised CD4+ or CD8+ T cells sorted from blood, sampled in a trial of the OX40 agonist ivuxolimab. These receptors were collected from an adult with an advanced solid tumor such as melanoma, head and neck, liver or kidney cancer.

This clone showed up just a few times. The CDR3 loop is CASSLRAGQFRGTEAFF. Written as DNA, the CDR3 is TGTGCCAGCAGCCTGCGTGCGGGACAGTTCCGTGGGACTGAAGCTTTCTTT. V gene TRBV7-3 combines with J gene TRBJ1-1; 7 nucleotides match TRBD1. The CDR3 is made up of 17 amino acids. Germline CDR1 and CDR2: SGHTA and FQGTGA. V lost 5 bases, J lost 5 bases, and 17 bases stayed unmatched.

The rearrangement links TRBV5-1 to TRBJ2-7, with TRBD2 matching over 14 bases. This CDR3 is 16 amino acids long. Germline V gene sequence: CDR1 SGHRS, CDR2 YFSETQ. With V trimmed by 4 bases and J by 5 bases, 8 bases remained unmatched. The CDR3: CASSLGLAGGWNEQYF. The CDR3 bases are TGCGCCAGCAGCCTAGGACTAGCGGGAGGCTGGAACGAGCAGTACTTC. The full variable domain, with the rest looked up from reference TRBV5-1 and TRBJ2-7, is KAGVTQTPRYLIKTRGQQVTLSCSPISGHRSVSWYQQTPGQGLQFLFEYFSETQRNKGNFPGRFSGRQFSNSRSEMNVSTLELGDSALYLCASSLGLAGGWNEQYFGPGTRLTVT.

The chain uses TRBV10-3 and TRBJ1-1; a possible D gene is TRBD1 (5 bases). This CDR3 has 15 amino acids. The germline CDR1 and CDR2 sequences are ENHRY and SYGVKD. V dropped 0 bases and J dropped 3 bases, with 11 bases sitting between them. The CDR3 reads CAISESNRLYTEAFF. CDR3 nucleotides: TGTGCCATCAGTGAGTCAAACAGGTTATACACTGAAGCTTTCTTT.

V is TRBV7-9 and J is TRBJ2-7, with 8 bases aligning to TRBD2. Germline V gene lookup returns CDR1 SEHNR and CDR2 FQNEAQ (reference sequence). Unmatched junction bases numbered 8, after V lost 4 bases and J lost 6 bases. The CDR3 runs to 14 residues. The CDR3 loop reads CASSYRGLAAEQYF. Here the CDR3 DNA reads TGTGCCAGCAGCTACCGAGGACTAGCTGCCGAGCAGTACTTC. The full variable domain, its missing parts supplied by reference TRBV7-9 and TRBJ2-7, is DTGVSQNPRHKITKRGQNVTFRCDPISEHNRLYWYRQTLGQGPEFLTYFQNEAQLEKSRLLSDRFSAERPKGSFSTLEIQRTEQGDSAMYLCASSYRGLAAEQYFGPGTRLTVT.

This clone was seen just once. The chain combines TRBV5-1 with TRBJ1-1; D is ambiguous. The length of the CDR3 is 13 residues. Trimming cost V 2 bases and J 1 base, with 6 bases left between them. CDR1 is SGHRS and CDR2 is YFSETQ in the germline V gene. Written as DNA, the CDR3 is TGCGCCAGCAGCTTAACAACGAACACTGAAGCTTTCTTT. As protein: CASSLTTNTEAFF.

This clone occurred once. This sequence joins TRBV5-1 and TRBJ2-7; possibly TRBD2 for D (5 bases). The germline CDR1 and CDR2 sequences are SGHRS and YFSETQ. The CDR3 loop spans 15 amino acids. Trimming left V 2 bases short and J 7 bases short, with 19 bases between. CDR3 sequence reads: CASSFSPSGSEEQYF. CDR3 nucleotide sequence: TGCGCCAGCAGCTTCTCGCCCAGCGGCTCGGAGGAGCAGTACTTC.

The CDR3 DNA follows: TGTGCCAGCAAAAAGGACGGACCCCAAGAGACCCAGTACTTC. It yields the protein CASKKDGPQETQYF. This chain joins TRBV27 and TRBJ2-5, with no clear D. V was clipped by 7 bases and J by 1 base, with 13 bases between them. The CDR3 runs 14 residues. Germline lookup yields CDR1 MNHEY and CDR2 SMNVEV (reference sequence).

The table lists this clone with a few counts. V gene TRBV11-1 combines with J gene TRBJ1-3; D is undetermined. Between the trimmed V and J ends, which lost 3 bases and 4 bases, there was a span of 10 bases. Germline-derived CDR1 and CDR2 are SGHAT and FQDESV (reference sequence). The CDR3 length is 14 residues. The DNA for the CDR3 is TGTGCCAGCAGCTTGACACCAGAAGGAAACACCATATATTTT. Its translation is CASSLTPEGNTIYF.

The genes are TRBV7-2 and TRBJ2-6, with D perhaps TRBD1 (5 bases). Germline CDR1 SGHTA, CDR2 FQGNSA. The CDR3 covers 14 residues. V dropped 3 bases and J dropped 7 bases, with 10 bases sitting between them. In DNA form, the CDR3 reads TGTGCCAGCAGCTTCCAGGGTGGAGCCAACGTCCTGACTTTC. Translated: CASSFQGGANVLTF.

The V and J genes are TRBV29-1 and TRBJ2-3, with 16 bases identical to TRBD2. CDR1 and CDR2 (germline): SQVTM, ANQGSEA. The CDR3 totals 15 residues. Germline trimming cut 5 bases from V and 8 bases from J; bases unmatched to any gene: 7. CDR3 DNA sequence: TGCAGCGTTACCACCGGGACTAGCGGGAGGGGTACGCAGTATTTT. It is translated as CSVTTGTSGRGTQYF.

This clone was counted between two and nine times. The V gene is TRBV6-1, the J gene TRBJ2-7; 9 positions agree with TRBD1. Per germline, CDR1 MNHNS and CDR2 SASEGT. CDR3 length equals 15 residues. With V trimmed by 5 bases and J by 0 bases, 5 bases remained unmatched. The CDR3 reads CASSTPTGGSYEQYF. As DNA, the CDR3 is TGTGCCAGCAGTACTCCGACAGGGGGCTCCTACGAGCAGTACTTC.

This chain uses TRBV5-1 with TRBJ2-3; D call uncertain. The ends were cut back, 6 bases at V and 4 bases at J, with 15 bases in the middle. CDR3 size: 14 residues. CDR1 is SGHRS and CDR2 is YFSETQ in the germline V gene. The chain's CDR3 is CASTPPSRADTQYF. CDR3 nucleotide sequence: TGCGCCAGCACGCCCCCCAGTCGTGCAGATACGCAGTATTTT.

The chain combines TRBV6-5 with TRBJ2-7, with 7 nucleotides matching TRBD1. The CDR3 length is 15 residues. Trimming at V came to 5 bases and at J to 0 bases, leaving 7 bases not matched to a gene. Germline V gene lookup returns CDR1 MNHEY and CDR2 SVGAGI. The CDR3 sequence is CASSRQGSSSYEQYF. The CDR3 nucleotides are TGTGCCAGCAGTCGACAGGGTTCCAGCTCCTACGAGCAGTACTTC.

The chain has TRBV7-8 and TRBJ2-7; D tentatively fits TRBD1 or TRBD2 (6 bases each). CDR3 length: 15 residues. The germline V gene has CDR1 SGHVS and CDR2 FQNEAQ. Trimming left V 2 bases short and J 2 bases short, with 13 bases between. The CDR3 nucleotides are TGTGCCAGCAGCTTAAAGGGGGGCACGACCTACGAGCAGTACTTC. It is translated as CASSLKGGTTYEQYF.

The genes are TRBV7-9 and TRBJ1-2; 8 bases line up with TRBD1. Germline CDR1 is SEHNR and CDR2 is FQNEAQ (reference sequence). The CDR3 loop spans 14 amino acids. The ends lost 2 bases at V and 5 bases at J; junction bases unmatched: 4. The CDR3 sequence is CASSLQGAWYGYTF. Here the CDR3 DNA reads TGTGCCAGCAGCTTACAGGGGGCTTGGTATGGCTACACCTTC.

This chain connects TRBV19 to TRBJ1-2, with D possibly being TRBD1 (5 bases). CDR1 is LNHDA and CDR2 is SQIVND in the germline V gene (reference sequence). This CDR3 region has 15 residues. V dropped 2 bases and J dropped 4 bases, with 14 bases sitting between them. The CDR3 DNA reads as TGTGCCAGTAGTATAAGGAGTGGCGGGACCTATGGCTACACCTTC. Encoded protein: CASSIRSGGTYGYTF.